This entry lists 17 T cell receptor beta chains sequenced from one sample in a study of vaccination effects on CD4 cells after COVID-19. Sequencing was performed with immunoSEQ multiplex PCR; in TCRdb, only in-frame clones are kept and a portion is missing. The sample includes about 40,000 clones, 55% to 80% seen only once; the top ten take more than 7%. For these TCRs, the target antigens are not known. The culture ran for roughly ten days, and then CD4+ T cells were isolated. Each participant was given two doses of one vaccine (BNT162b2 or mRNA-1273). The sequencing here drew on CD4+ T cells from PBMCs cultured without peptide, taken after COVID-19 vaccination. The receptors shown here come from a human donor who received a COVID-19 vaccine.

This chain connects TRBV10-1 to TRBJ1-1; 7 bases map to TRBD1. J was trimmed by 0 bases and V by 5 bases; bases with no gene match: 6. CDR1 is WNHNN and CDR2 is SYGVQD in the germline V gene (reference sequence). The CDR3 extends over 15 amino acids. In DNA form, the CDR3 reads TGCGCCAGCAGTTTAACAGGGGACATGAACACTGAAGCTTTCTTT. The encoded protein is CASSLTGDMNTEAFF.

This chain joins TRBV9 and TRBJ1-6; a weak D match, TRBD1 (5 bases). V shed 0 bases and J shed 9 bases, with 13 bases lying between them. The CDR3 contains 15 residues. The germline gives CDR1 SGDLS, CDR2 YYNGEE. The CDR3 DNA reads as TGTGCCAGCAGCGTAGTCGAGGGTAGGGGTTCACCCCTCCACTTT. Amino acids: CASSVVEGRGSPLHF.

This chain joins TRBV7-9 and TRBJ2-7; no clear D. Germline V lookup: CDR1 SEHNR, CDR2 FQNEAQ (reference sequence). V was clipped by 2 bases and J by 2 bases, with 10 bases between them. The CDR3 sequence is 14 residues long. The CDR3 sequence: CASSLTATPYEQYF. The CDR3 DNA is TGTGCCAGCAGCTTAACGGCCACCCCCTACGAGCAGTACTTC.

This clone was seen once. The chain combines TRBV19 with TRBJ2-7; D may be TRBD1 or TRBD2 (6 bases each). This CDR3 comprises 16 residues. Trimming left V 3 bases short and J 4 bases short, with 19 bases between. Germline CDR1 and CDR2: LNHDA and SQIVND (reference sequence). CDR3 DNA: TGTGCCAGTAGTATTAGTGGGGGGCGATATGGTTACGAGCAGTACTTC. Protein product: CASSISGGRYGYEQYF.

In DNA form, the CDR3 reads TGCAGCGGATGGACGCCGACCTACGAGCAGTACTTC. It encodes CSGWTPTYEQYF. This chain uses TRBV29-1 with TRBJ2-7; D not resolved. V dropped 7 bases and J dropped 2 bases, with 12 bases sitting between them. Germline loops: CDR1 SQVTM, CDR2 ANQGSEA. The CDR3 runs 12 residues.

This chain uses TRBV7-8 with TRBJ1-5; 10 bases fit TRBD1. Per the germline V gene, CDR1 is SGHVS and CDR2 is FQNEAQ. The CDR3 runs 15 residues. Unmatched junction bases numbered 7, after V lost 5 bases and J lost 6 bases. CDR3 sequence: CASSPRDRGRQPQHF. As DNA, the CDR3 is TGTGCCAGCAGCCCCCGGGACAGGGGTCGTCAGCCCCAGCATTTT.

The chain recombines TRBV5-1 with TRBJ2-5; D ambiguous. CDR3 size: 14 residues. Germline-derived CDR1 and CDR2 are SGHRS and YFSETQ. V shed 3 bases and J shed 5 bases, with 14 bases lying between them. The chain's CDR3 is CASSSAANGETQYF. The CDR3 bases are TGCGCCAGCAGCTCGGCAGCGAACGGGGAGACCCAGTACTTC.

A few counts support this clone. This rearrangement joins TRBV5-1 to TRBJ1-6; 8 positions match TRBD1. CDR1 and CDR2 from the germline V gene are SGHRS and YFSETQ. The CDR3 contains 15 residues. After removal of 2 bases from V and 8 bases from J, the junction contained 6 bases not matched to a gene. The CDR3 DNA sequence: TGCGCCAGCAGCTTTCTTGGACAGGGAGATTCACCCCTCCACTTT. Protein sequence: CASSFLGQGDSPLHF.

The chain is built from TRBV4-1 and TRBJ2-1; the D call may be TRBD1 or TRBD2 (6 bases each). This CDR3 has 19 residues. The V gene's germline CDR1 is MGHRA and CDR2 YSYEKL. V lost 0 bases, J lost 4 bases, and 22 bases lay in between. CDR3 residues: CASSQDRLVGGFLYNEQFF. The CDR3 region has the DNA TGCGCCAGCAGCCAAGATCGTCTAGTCGGGGGCTTTTTGTACAATGAGCAGTTCTTC.

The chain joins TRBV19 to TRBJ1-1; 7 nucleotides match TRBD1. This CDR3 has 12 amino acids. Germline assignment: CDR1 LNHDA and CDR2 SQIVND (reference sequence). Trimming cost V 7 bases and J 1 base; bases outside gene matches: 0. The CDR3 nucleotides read TGTGCCAGTACAGGGGGGAACACTGAAGCTTTCTTT. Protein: CASTGGNTEAFF. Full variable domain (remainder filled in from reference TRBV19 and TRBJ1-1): DGGITQSPKYLFRKEGQNVTLSCEQNLNHDAMYWYRQDPGQGLRLIYYSQIVNDFQKGDIAEGYSVSREKKESFPLTVTSAQKNPTAFYLCASTGGNTEAFFGQGTRLTVV.

The CDR3 protein is CASSLGLATDTQYF. The CDR3 nucleotides are TGCGCCAGCAGCCTAGGACTAGCCACAGATACGCAGTATTTT. The rearrangement joins TRBV4-1 to TRBJ2-3; 8 nucleotides line up with TRBD2. V trimming: 4 bases; J trimming: 2 bases; junction bases outside the gene matches: 2. The CDR3 spans 14 residues. Germline V CDR1 and CDR2: MGHRA, YSYEKL.

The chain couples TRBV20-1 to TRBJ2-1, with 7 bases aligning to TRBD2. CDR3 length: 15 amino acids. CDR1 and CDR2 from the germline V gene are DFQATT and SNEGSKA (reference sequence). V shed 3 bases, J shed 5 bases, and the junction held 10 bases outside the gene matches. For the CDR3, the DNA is TGCAGTGCTAGTCCCCCTAGCGGACCGAACAATGAGCAGTTCTTC. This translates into CSASPPSGPNNEQFF.

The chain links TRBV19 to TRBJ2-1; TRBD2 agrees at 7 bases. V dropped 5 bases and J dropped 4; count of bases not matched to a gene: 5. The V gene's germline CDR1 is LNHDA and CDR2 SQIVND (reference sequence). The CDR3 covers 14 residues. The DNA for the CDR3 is TGTGCCAGTAGTCCTGGACTAGGATACAATGAGCAGTTCTTC. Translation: CASSPGLGYNEQFF. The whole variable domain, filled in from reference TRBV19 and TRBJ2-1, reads DGGITQSPKYLFRKEGQNVTLSCEQNLNHDAMYWYRQDPGQGLRLIYYSQIVNDFQKGDIAEGYSVSREKKESFPLTVTSAQKNPTAFYLCASSPGLGYNEQFFGPGTRLTVL.

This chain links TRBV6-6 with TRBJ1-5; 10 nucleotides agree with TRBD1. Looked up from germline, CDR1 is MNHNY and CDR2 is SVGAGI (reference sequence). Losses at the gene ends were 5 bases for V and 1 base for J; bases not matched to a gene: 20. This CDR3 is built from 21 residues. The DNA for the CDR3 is TGTGCCAGCAGTCCTAGAGGGGCAGACAGGGGGCCGGGGTTCAGCAATCAGCCCCAGCATTTT. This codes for CASSPRGADRGPGFSNQPQHF.

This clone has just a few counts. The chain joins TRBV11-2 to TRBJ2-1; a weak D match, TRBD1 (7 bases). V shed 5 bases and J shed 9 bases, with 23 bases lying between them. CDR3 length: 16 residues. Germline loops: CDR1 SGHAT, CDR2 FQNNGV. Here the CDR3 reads CASSHGGAWGQREQFF. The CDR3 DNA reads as TGTGCCAGCAGCCACGGCGGGGCGTGGGGACAGCGTGAGCAGTTCTTC.

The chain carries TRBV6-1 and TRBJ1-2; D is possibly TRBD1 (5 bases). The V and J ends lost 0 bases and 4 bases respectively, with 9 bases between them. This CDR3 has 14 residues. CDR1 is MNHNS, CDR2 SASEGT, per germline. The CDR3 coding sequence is TGTGCCAGCAGTGAAGCTGAGGGGAGCTATGGCTACACCTTC. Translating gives CASSEAEGSYGYTF.

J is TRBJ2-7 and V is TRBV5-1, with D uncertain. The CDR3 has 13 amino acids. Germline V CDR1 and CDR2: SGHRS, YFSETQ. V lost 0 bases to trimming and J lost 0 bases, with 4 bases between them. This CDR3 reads CASSLGSSYEQYF. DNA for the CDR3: TGCGCCAGCAGCTTGGGTAGCTCCTACGAGCAGTACTTC. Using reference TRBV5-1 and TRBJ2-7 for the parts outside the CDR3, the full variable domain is KAGVTQTPRYLIKTRGQQVTLSCSPISGHRSVSWYQQTPGQGLQFLFEYFSETQRNKGNFPGRFSGRQFSNSRSEMNVSTLELGDSALYLCASSLGSSYEQYFGPGTRLTVT.